Below are 11 T cell receptor beta chains sequenced from a single sample in a study of identical twins. One entry per CDR3 protein results from TCRdb running MiXCR on the 5' RACE reads. The data contain roughly 250,000 distinct CDR3 sequences, about an eighth of them singletons. Sample: memory (CD45RO+) T cells sorted from blood. These receptors were obtained from a woman aged 18-30 years in good health.

Concerning this clonotype: At one end the junction does not follow the germline gene, possibly because of a read error. The chain carries TRBV5-5 and TRBJ2-7; the D is unclear. There are 11 residues in the CDR3. Per germline, CDR1 SGHKS and CDR2 YYEKEE (reference sequence). The DNA for the CDR3 is TGTGCCAGCAGCTCAAACTACGAGCTGTACTTC. As protein: CASSSNYELYF.

This clonotype was seen repeatedly, ten times or more. V is TRBV7-2 and J is TRBJ2-1; D is possibly TRBD2 (6 bases). The germline V and J ends were trimmed by 5 bases and 0 bases, with 11 bases remaining between them. The CDR3 contains 15 residues. Per the germline V gene, CDR1 is SGHTA and CDR2 is FQGNSA. The CDR3 here is CASSRDLYSYNEQFF. The DNA of the CDR3 is TGTGCCAGCAGCCGGGACTTGTACTCCTACAATGAGCAGTTCTTC.

This clonotype was seen repeatedly, ten times or more. This chain links TRBV29-1 with TRBJ2-3; D possibly uses TRBD1 or TRBD2 (6 bases each). V was shortened by 7 bases and J by 5 bases, with 10 bases between the two germline ends. This CDR3 has 11 amino acids. Per germline, CDR1 SQVTM and CDR2 ANQGSEA. The CDR3 DNA follows: TGCAGCGGCAAGGGGGGAGATACGCAGTATTTT. It is translated as CSGKGGDTQYF.

This clonotype was detected a few times. J is TRBJ2-5 and V is TRBV24-1; the match to TRBD1 covers 8 bases. CDR3 length: 15 residues. CDR1 is KGHDR and CDR2 is SFDVKD in the germline V gene. Germline trimming cut 3 bases from V and 1 base from J; bases unmatched to any gene: 3. CDR3 region: CATSDAQGAQETQYF. The CDR3 coding sequence is TGTGCCACCAGTGATGCCCAGGGGGCCCAAGAGACCCAGTACTTC.

This clonotype occurred a few times. The CDR3 DNA follows: TGCGCCAGCAGCCAAGATCTGGGAGGGACTGGCTACACCTTC. Residues: CASSQDLGGTGYTF. This chain joins TRBV4-3 and TRBJ1-2, with D perhaps matching TRBD1 (5 bases). The CDR3 is 14 residues long. V gave up 0 bases and J gave up 7 bases, with 12 bases separating them. The germline CDR1 and CDR2 sequences are LGHNA and YSLEER.

A few counts support this clonotype. This rearrangement joins TRBV25-1 to TRBJ1-1; 7 nucleotides line up with TRBD1. V lost 0 bases to trimming and J lost 1 base; unmatched junction nucleotides: 5. CDR3 length: 16 residues. Germline lookup yields CDR1 MGHDK and CDR2 SYGVNS. CDR3 in amino acids: CASSEYGGGPNTEAFF. Written as DNA, the CDR3 is TGTGCCAGCAGTGAATATGGAGGGGGCCCGAACACTGAAGCTTTCTTT.

The chain is built from TRBV7-9 and TRBJ2-5, with 7 bases identical to TRBD1. The CDR3 contains 13 residues. Trimming removed 6 bases from V and 2 bases from J; junction bases left unmatched: 3. Germline V CDR1 and CDR2: SEHNR, FQNEAQ (reference sequence). The CDR3 sequence is CASRQGQQETQYF. DNA for the CDR3: TGTGCCAGCAGACAGGGACAGCAAGAGACCCAGTACTTC.

This clonotype was counted ten times or more. The rearrangement uses TRBV12-3 or TRBV12-4 and TRBJ1-1; TRBD1 is a possible D gene (6 bases). V lost 6 bases and J 7 bases, leaving 15 bases between the germline ends. CDR3 length: 13 residues. The CDR3 region is CASRTGRLGEAFF. The CDR3 coding sequence is TGTGCCAGCAGAACAGGGAGGCTAGGTGAAGCTTTCTTT.

The table lists this clonotype with a few counts. The rearrangement uses TRBV7-2 and TRBJ2-1; TRBD2 agrees at 7 bases. CDR3 length equals 15 residues. J was trimmed by 0 bases and V by 5 bases; bases with no gene match: 4. Germline V CDR1 and CDR2: SGHTA, FQGNSA. CDR3 sequence reads: CASSKRGSSYNEQFF. CDR3 DNA sequence: TGTGCCAGCAGCAAGCGGGGCAGCTCCTACAATGAGCAGTTCTTC.

The chain couples TRBV30 to TRBJ2-5, with 8 bases lining up with TRBD2. Germline CDR1 reads GTSNPN; CDR2 reads SVGIG (reference sequence). Germline trimming cut 4 bases from V and 2 bases from J; bases unmatched to any gene: 6. The CDR3 spans 14 residues. As DNA, the CDR3 is TGTGCCTGGACTCGGGAGGGGGTTCAAGAGACCCAGTACTTC. Translation: CAWTREGVQETQYF.

The V and J genes are TRBV6-5 and TRBJ2-1, with D tentatively TRBD1 (5 bases). Trimming cost V 1 base and J 14 bases, with 9 bases left between them. Germline V gene sequence: CDR1 MNHEY, CDR2 SVGAGI. This CDR3 has 11 amino acids. The DNA of the CDR3 is TGTGCCAGCAGTTACTTGGACATCGAGTTCTTC. This sequence encodes CASSYLDIEFF.